A selection of T cell receptor beta chains follows, all from one sample in a study of T cells in Graves' hyperthyroidism and ophthalmopathy. Via MiXCR, TCRdb re-called the multiplex PCR reads, giving one row per CDR3 protein. The sample lists roughly 350,000 distinct CDR3 sequences; 13% to 15% were seen once. Sequencing was carried out using blood. The receptor source for this set is a woman aged 30 to 39 with Graves' ophthalmopathy. Both conserved end residues are part of each CDR3. The D gene is left open where the match is weak. Only some rows state a clone size, as once, few, many or a class for expanded clones.

TRBV12-3/TRBV12-4	.	few	TRBJ1-4	17	CASRHLALGVRHEKLFF	TGTGCCAGCAGGCACTTGGCACTGGGGGTACGTCATGAAAAACTGTTTTTT
TRBV20-1	.	once	TRBJ2-3	8	CTADTQYF	TGCACCGCCGATACGCAGTATTTT
TRBV6-1	.	many	TRBJ2-2	18	CASIDVSPGRRNTGELFF	TGTGCCAGCATTGATGTGTCACCGGGACGGAGGAACACCGGGGAGCTGTTTTTT
TRBV20-1	TRBD1	.	TRBJ2-7	12	CSAGGTGCEQYF	TGCAGTGCTGGCGGGACAGGATGCGAGCAGTACTTC
TRBV9	TRBD1	few	TRBJ1-5	15	CASSVGTGAGQPQHF	TGTGCCAGCAGCGTAGGGACAGGAGCAGGTCAGCCCCAGCATTTT
TRBV29-1	TRBD2	.	TRBJ2-5	14	CSVGNGGGRETQYF	TGCAGCGTTGGGAACGGGGGAGGGAGGGAGACCCAGTACTTC
TRBV20-1	.	many	TRBJ1-4	14	CSPRAGGSNEKLFF	TGCAGTCCTAGGGCGGGTGGGAGTAATGAAAAACTGTTTTTT
TRBV19	.	.	TRBJ1-3	13	CASTTPTRNTIYF	TGTGCCAGTACCACTCCTACTAGGAACACCATATATTTT
TRBV9	.	many	TRBJ2-1	12	CASGASGDEQFF	TGTGCCAGCGGGGCCAGCGGTGATGAGCAGTTCTTC
TRBV2	.	many	TRBJ2-1	10	CASVTQIQFF	TGTGCCAGCGTTACACAGATCCAGTTCTTC
TRBV13	TRBD1	many	TRBJ2-7	14	CASSLKGTVYEQYF	TGTGCCAGCAGCTTAAAGGGGACAGTCTACGAGCAGTACTTC
TRBV29-1	.	many	TRBJ2-5	13	CSVGSQSSGAQYF	TGCAGCGTTGGGTCTCAGTCATCGGGGGCCCAGTACTTC
TRBV20-1	.	.	TRBJ2-1	16	CSAVSKGGTSYNEQFF	TGCAGTGCTGTGTCTAAGGGCGGTACCTCCTACAATGAGCAGTTCTTC
TRBV7-8	.	many	TRBJ2-7	13	CASSLGQLFEQYF	TGTGCCAGCAGCTTAGGACAGCTTTTCGAGCAGTACTTC
TRBV18	TRBD1	many	TRBJ1-2	13	CASSQDRGYGYTF	TGTGCCAGCTCCCAGGACAGGGGCTATGGCTACACCTTC
TRBV7-9	.	many	TRBJ1-2	13	CASSLGGFYGYTF	TGTGCCAGCAGCTTAGGCGGTTTCTATGGCTACACCTTC
TRBV6-1	.	.	TRBJ2-7	17	CASSERIGQGNGYEQYF	TGTGCCAGCAGTGAACGTATAGGTCAGGGCAACGGCTACGAGCAGTACTTC
TRBV6-1	.	few	TRBJ2-3	15	CASSEVWGGTDTQYF	TGTGCCAGCAGTGAAGTCTGGGGGGGCACAGATACGCAGTATTTT
TRBV14	TRBD1	once	TRBJ2-1	20	CASSRQTGQGMMFSYYEQFF	TGTGCCAGCAGCCGACAAACGGGACAGGGGATGATGTTCTCCTACTATGAGCAGTTCTTC
TRBV20-1	.	many	TRBJ2-7	12	CSASSGVYEQYF	TGCAGTGCTAGTAGTGGGGTCTACGAGCAGTACTTC
TRBV4-2	.	many	TRBJ2-7	16	CASSQGRDLSSYEQYF	TGTGCCAGCAGCCAAGGCCGGGACTTAAGCTCCTACGAGCAGTACTTC
TRBV2	TRBD2	once	TRBJ2-5	16	CASRGGGGRNQETQYF	TGTGCCAGCAGGGGGGGGGGTGGGCGGAACCAAGAGACCCAGTACTTC
TRBV7-9	.	many	TRBJ2-2	15	CASSSQGLLTGELFF	TGTGCCAGCAGCTCCCAGGGTCTCCTCACCGGGGAGCTGTTTTTT
TRBV7-8	TRBD2	many	TRBJ2-3	16	CASSSLSGGVGDTQYF	TGTGCCAGCAGCTCCCTAAGCGGGGGAGTCGGGGATACGCAGTATTTT
TRBV18	.	.	TRBJ1-4	15	CASSPNRGANEKLFF	TGTGCCAGCTCACCTAATAGAGGAGCTAATGAAAAACTGTTTTTT
TRBV29-1	TRBD1	many	TRBJ1-2	15	CSVERAGGLGYGYTF	TGCAGCGTTGAGCGGGCAGGGGGCTTGGGCTATGGCTACACCTTC
TRBV28	.	many	TRBJ1-5	14	CASGDVVRDQPQHF	TGTGCCAGCGGGGACGTAGTGCGTGATCAGCCCCAGCATTTT
TRBV19	.	many	TRBJ2-3	16	CASSILGSEIADTQYF	TGTGCCAGTAGTATACTGGGCTCGGAGATCGCAGATACGCAGTATTTT
TRBV19	.	few	TRBJ2-3	14	CASSKTLGADTQYF	TGTGCCAGTAGCAAAACCCTAGGGGCAGATACGCAGTATTTT
TRBV12-3/TRBV12-4	TRBD1	many	TRBJ2-7	16	CASTSRYRDRDHEQYF	TGTGCCAGCACCTCCCGGTACCGGGACAGGGACCACGAGCAGTACTTC
TRBV7-2	TRBD2	many	TRBJ2-3	16	CASSLEAGGVTDTQYF	TGTGCCAGCAGCTTAGAAGCGGGGGGAGTCACAGATACGCAGTATTTT
TRBV20-1	.	many	TRBJ2-7	14	CSAQVPGSSYEQYF	TGCAGTGCCCAGGTCCCCGGGAGCTCCTACGAGCAGTACTTC
TRBV20-1	TRBD1	.	TRBJ1-5	14	CSANPGTGGQPQHF	TGCAGTGCCAATCCCGGGACAGGGGGGCAGCCCCAGCATTTT
TRBV6-2/TRBV6-3	TRBD1	many	TRBJ2-4	16	CASKLSSGTGQNIQYF	TGTGCCAGCAAATTAAGTTCCGGGACAGGGCAAAACATTCAGTACTTC
TRBV20-1	TRBD2	many	TRBJ2-3	14	CRVEAGGPPDTQYF	TGCAGGGTTGAAGCGGGGGGGCCTCCAGATACGCAGTATTTT
TRBV9	TRBD1	.	TRBJ1-2	12	CASRDRGSGYTF	TGTGCCAGCAGGGACAGGGGTAGCGGCTACACCTTC
TRBV6-1	.	.	TRBJ1-2	16	CASSESGGSWNYGYTF	TGTGCCAGCAGTGAATCTGGGGGAAGCTGGAACTATGGCTACACCTTC
TRBV7-3	TRBD2	many	TRBJ2-1	17	CASSLRISTSGIYEQFF	TGTGCCAGCAGCTTACGGATTTCTACTAGCGGCATATATGAGCAGTTCTTC
TRBV27	.	many	TRBJ2-7	14	CASSWGAGAYEQYF	TGTGCCAGCAGTTGGGGGGCAGGAGCCTACGAGCAGTACTTC
TRBV30	.	many	TRBJ1-5	13	CAFDLKSNQPQHF	TGTGCTTTCGACCTAAAGAGCAATCAGCCCCAGCATTTT
TRBV30	TRBD2	.	TRBJ2-2	18	CAWGGTSGGYGDTGELFF	TGTGCCTGGGGGGGGACTAGCGGGGGCTATGGGGACACCGGGGAGCTGTTTTTT
TRBV18	TRBD1	many	TRBJ1-4	15	CASSPQQGTNEKLFF	TGTGCCAGCTCACCGCAACAGGGGACTAATGAAAAACTGTTTTTT
TRBV5-1	.	many	TRBJ2-3	16	CASSLLPQGEADTQYF	TGCGCCAGCAGCTTGTTACCGCAGGGAGAGGCAGATACGCAGTATTTT
TRBV6-1	TRBD2	.	TRBJ2-7	15	CASSGTSGGAYEQYF	TGTGCCAGCAGTGGGACTAGCGGGGGGGCCTACGAGCAGTACTTC
TRBV2	.	.	TRBJ1-6	15	CASSEMRGIGSPLHF	TGTGCCAGCAGTGAAATGCGGGGAATTGGGTCACCCCTCCACTTT
TRBV20-1	.	many	TRBJ2-7	13	CSARDRSGYEQYF	TGCAGTGCTAGAGACAGATCGGGCTACGAGCAGTACTTC
TRBV6-1	.	many	TRBJ2-3	15	CASSELWGTTDTQYF	TGTGCCAGCAGTGAATTGTGGGGGACCACAGATACGCAGTATTTT
TRBV24-1	TRBD2	many	TRBJ2-1	13	CATSGGAGNEQFF	TGTGCCACCAGCGGGGGGGCCGGCAATGAGCAGTTCTTC
TRBV28	TRBD1	.	TRBJ1-5	13	CAITGDGNQPQHF	TGTGCCATTACAGGGGATGGCAATCAGCCCCAGCATTTT
TRBV15	.	.	TRBJ1-2	17	CATSRDRVAGIQDGYTF	TGTGCCACCAGCAGAGATAGGGTGGCAGGGATTCAGGATGGCTACACCTTC
TRBV6-1	.	few	TRBJ2-2	15	CASSESAGNTGELFF	TGTGCCAGCAGTGAATCGGCAGGGAACACCGGGGAGCTGTTTTTT
TRBV7-2	.	many	TRBJ1-1	12	CAILVGGSEAFF	TGTGCCATCCTCGTGGGGGGATCCGAAGCTTTCTTT
TRBV6-5	TRBD2	.	TRBJ2-3	19	CASSYSRSGGDLGTDTQYF	TGTGCCAGCAGTTACTCGAGAAGCGGGGGGGACCTGGGCACAGATACGCAGTATTTT
TRBV10-3	.	.	TRBJ1-6	14	CAIRGSSYNSPLHF	TGTGCCATCAGAGGGAGCTCCTATAATTCACCCCTCCACTTT